These T cell receptor beta chains were read from a single sample in a study of shared T cell receptors in the human thymus. Using immunoSEQ multiplex PCR, the repertoire was profiled, and TCRdb retains in-frame clones only, with some absent. Of some 640,000 clones listed, approximately 87% were seen once; the top ten hold 0.0094%. The same specimen was also included in a second study, on human thymus T cells.

Material for sequencing was thymocytes. The origin of the receptors is a boy under two years old with a congenital heart defect. Each CDR3 is given without its conserved first and last residue.

CDR3aa: ASSLLSSRRSNYGYT
j_gene: TRBJ1-2
v_gene: TRBV7-9

CDR3aa: AWRPLKGYYGYT
j_gene: TRBJ1-2
v_gene: TRBV30

CDR3aa: ASSPEVPNTGELF
j_gene: TRBJ2-2
v_gene: TRBV28

CDR3aa: ASSLGKQVLDTEAF
j_gene: TRBJ1-1
v_gene: TRBV5-4

CDR3aa: ASSQEEGVAGGPMGTDTQY
j_gene: TRBJ2-3
v_gene: TRBV4-2

CDR3aa: ASSQDWGDRADNEQF
j_gene: TRBJ2-1
v_gene: TRBV4-3

CDR3aa: ASSLGGLTTATNEKLF
j_gene: TRBJ1-4
v_gene: TRBV5-6

CDR3aa: ASRVNSGGSDTQY
j_gene: TRBJ2-3
v_gene: TRBV6-5

CDR3aa: ATSPLGGTPFEY
j_gene: TRBJ2-3
v_gene: TRBV15

CDR3aa: ASSIKPGLAFTSTDTQY
j_gene: TRBJ2-3
v_gene: TRBV7-9

CDR3aa: ASDSMNEKLF
j_gene: TRBJ1-4
v_gene: TRBV19